This passage covers 27 T cell receptor beta chains from one sample sequenced in a study of PD-L1 blockade in urothelial cancer (TCRdb year 2017). Preparation of the library involved the immunoSEQ multiplex PCR assay. The table was pulled from immuneACCESS by TCRdb, which kept in-frame rearrangements only. Such tables lose some clones; where checked, under half of the loss comes from unresolved V genes, and the rest has no known cause. The sample has over 65,000 clones on record, around four fifths of them singletons. The leading ten clones occupy roughly 4.5% of the sample. The source was PBMCs, collected around atezolizumab (anti-PD-L1) treatment. The receptors shown here come from a man in his sixties or seventies with urothelial cancer.

The V call is TRBV14, the J call TRBJ2-3, with 9 bases aligning to TRBD1. There are 20 residues in the CDR3. J gave up 2 bases and V 2 bases, and 17 bases lay outside the gene matches. Per the germline V gene, CDR1 is SGHDN and CDR2 is FVKESK. CDR3 DNA sequence: TGTGCCAGCAGCCAATCTAATCCACTCGTATGGGACAGGGCCACAGATACGCAGTATTTT. Amino acid sequence: CASSQSNPLVWDRATDTQYF.

The V call is TRBV9, the J call TRBJ2-1; D is possibly TRBD2 (6 bases). The CDR3 sequence is 15 residues long. Germline V gene sequence: CDR1 SGDLS, CDR2 YYNGEE. V was cut by 0 bases and J by 4 bases, with 11 bases left in between. CDR3 residues: CASSVGGGAYNEQFF. DNA for the CDR3: TGTGCCAGCAGCGTAGGTGGCGGGGCTTACAATGAGCAGTTCTTC.

The CDR3 DNA sequence: TGTGCCAGCAGTGGAACACCGAACACTGAAGCTTTCTTT. Translated, it gives CASSGTPNTEAFF. The rearrangement links TRBV6-1 to TRBJ1-1; D remains ambiguous. Trimming cost V 4 bases and J 1 base, with 7 bases left between them. Per germline, CDR1 MNHNS and CDR2 SASEGT. The CDR3 loop spans 13 amino acids.

The chain employs TRBV11-2 and TRBJ1-3, with D possibly being TRBD1 (5 bases). V dropped 3 bases and J dropped 1 base, with 13 bases sitting between them. CDR1 SGHAT and CDR2 FQNNGV come from the germline V gene. This CDR3 has 16 amino acids. The CDR3 bases are TGTGCCAGCAGCTTTCTTCCCTCAGGGTCTGGAAACACCATATATTTT. Encoded protein: CASSFLPSGSGNTIYF.

The chain recombines TRBV30 with TRBJ1-3; D is unclear. V gave up 3 bases and J gave up 4 bases, with 13 bases separating them. This CDR3 is 14 amino acids long. Germline CDR1 reads GTSNPN; CDR2 reads SVGIG (reference sequence). CDR3 amino acids: CAWSRLGEGNTIYF. The DNA of the CDR3 is TGTGCCTGGAGCCGGTTAGGAGAGGGAAACACCATATATTTT.

The chain links TRBV5-4 to TRBJ1-2; maybe TRBD1 (6 bases). V lost 4 bases and J 8 bases, leaving 18 bases between the germline ends. Germline V CDR1 and CDR2: SGHNT, YYREEE (reference sequence). The CDR3 covers 14 residues. The CDR3 region has the DNA TGTGCCAGCAGCCGTGAAGGGGGGGCATACGGCTACACCTTC. The encoded protein is CASSREGGAYGYTF.

J is TRBJ1-2 and V is TRBV14, with TRBD1 matching 7 bases. Germline CDR1 and CDR2: SGHDN and FVKESK. This CDR3 comprises 15 residues. J was trimmed by 0 bases and V by 3 bases; bases with no gene match: 4. Written as DNA, the CDR3 is TGTGCCAGCAGCCAGGGCGGACAGGCTAACTATGGCTACACCTTC. Residues: CASSQGGQANYGYTF. Drawing the rest from reference TRBV14 and TRBJ1-2, the complete variable domain is EAGVTQFPSHSVIEKGQTVTLRCDPISGHDNLYWYRRVMGKEIKFLLHFVKESKQDESGMPNNRFLAERTGGTYSTLKVQPAELEDSGVYFCASSQGGQANYGYTFGSGTRLTVV.

V gene TRBV7-9 combines with J gene TRBJ2-1; 8 bases fit TRBD1. The CDR3 spans 15 residues. Trimming at V came to 1 base and at J to 5 bases, leaving 4 bases not matched to a gene. Germline V lookup: CDR1 SEHNR, CDR2 FQNEAQ (reference sequence). The chain's CDR3 is CASSLDRGINNEQFF. In DNA, the CDR3 is TGTGCCAGCAGCTTAGACAGGGGGATTAACAATGAGCAGTTCTTC.

V is TRBV2 and J is TRBJ2-2; D is uncertain. Trimming removed 6 bases at V and 5 bases at J, with 10 bases between. CDR3 length equals 13 residues. The V gene's germline CDR1 is SNHLY and CDR2 FYNNEI. Written as DNA, the CDR3 is TGTGCCAGCAGACAGCTCGCTACCGGGGAGCTGTTTTTT. Amino acid sequence: CASRQLATGELFF. Filled out from reference TRBV2 and TRBJ2-2, the complete variable domain reads EPEVTQTPSHQVTQMGQEVILRCVPISNHLYFYWYRQILGQKVEFLVSFYNNEISEKSEIFDDQFSVERPDGSNFTLKIRSTKLEDSAMYFCASRQLATGELFFGEGSRLTVL.

The genes are TRBV11-2 and TRBJ1-1; TRBD1 aligns across 8 bases. The CDR3 length is 15 residues. The V segment lost 0 bases and the J segment 4 bases; nucleotides outside the gene matches: 4. The germline gives CDR1 SGHAT, CDR2 FQNNGV. In nucleotides, the CDR3 is TGTGCCAGCAGCTTAGACGGGACAGGATCCACTGAAGCTTTCTTT. Protein product: CASSLDGTGSTEAFF.

This chain uses TRBV27 with TRBJ2-5; TRBD1 might be the D (6 bases). The CDR3 has 13 residues. Trimming took 3 bases from V and 2 from J, leaving 7 bases between them. Germline V gene lookup returns CDR1 MNHEY and CDR2 SMNVEV (reference sequence). The CDR3 here is CASSFRGQETQYF. As DNA, the CDR3 is TGTGCCAGCAGTTTCAGGGGTCAAGAGACCCAGTACTTC.

The chain links TRBV19 to TRBJ2-3; 8 bases match TRBD1. CDR1 and CDR2 from the germline V gene are LNHDA and SQIVND (reference sequence). The CDR3 is made up of 16 amino acids. V gave up 3 bases and J gave up 10 bases; unmatched junction bases: 15. DNA of the CDR3: TGTGCCAGTAGTATTAAGGGGGGACAGGTCCTTTTGGCGCAGTATTTT. Protein: CASSIKGGQVLLAQYF.

This sequence joins TRBV30 and TRBJ2-1; the match to TRBD1 covers 7 bases. This CDR3 is built from 17 residues. From germline, CDR1 is GTSNPN and CDR2 SVGIG (reference sequence). The J segment lost 4 bases and the V segment lost 0 bases, leaving 12 bases of the junction unmatched. The CDR3 region is CAWSVRNYPGQYNEQFF. The CDR3 nucleotides are TGTGCCTGGAGTGTACGAAATTACCCGGGACAGTACAATGAGCAGTTCTTC.

The V call is TRBV14, the J call TRBJ2-1, with 9 positions matching TRBD1. The CDR3 covers 14 residues. V dropped 6 bases and J dropped 7; count of bases not matched to a gene: 7. Germline CDR1 reads SGHDN; CDR2 reads FVKESK. As DNA, the CDR3 is TGTGCCAGCAGTCGCACGGGACAGGGAAATGAGCAGTTCTTC. Encoded protein: CASSRTGQGNEQFF.

The chain joins TRBV7-6 to TRBJ2-7, with D maybe TRBD1 (5 bases). Germline-derived CDR1 and CDR2 are SGHVS and FNYEAQ. V was shortened by 5 bases and J by 5 bases, with 19 bases between the two germline ends. CDR3 size: 15 residues. The CDR3 protein is CASSEILLGRDEQYF. For the CDR3, the DNA is TGTGCCAGCAGCGAGATACTCTTGGGGCGCGACGAGCAGTACTTC.

This chain links TRBV5-1 with TRBJ1-1, with D tentatively TRBD1 (6 bases). CDR1 is SGHRS, CDR2 YFSETQ, per germline. V was pared by 3 bases and J by 0 bases, with 6 bases between. This CDR3 has 13 amino acids. CDR3 bases: TGCGCCAGCAGCTGGGGGCTGAACACTGAAGCTTTCTTT. Its translation: CASSWGLNTEAFF.

The chain joins TRBV28 to TRBJ2-7, with TRBD1 identical over 9 bases. Looked up from germline, CDR1 is MDHEN and CDR2 is SYDVKM. The V gene end was trimmed by 5 bases and the J gene end by 1 base; junction bases not matched to a gene: 12. There are 17 residues in the CDR3. The CDR3 reads CASSTSGTGKRSYEQYF. The CDR3 DNA reads as TGTGCCAGCAGTACCTCCGGGACAGGGAAAAGGTCCTACGAGCAGTACTTC.

The chain uses TRBV15 and TRBJ2-4; 7 nucleotides agree with TRBD1. V shed 0 bases, J shed 0 bases, and the junction held 5 bases outside the gene matches. CDR1 is LNHNV, CDR2 YYDKDF, per germline (reference sequence). This CDR3 comprises 17 residues. CDR3 coding DNA: TGTGCCACCAGCAGAGATGCGGACAGGCTAGCCAAAAACATTCAGTACTTC. This gives the protein CATSRDADRLAKNIQYF.

The rearrangement links TRBV6-1 to TRBJ1-2; 7 bases fit TRBD1. In germline, CDR1 is MNHNS, CDR2 SASEGT. The V gene end was trimmed by 1 base and the J gene end by 0 bases; junction bases not matched to a gene: 8. This CDR3 is 17 amino acids long. For the CDR3, the DNA is TGTGCCAGCAGTGAAGAAGGGTGGGGGACAGCTAACTATGGCTACACCTTC. This translates into CASSEEGWGTANYGYTF.

Only a few counts were recorded for this clone. This chain connects TRBV28 to TRBJ2-5; D perhaps matches TRBD1 (7 bases). Between the trimmed V and J ends, which lost 5 bases and 1 base, there was a span of 14 bases. Per germline, CDR1 MDHEN and CDR2 SYDVKM. The CDR3 loop spans 15 amino acids. The CDR3 nucleotides are TGTGCCAGCAGTCGCACCAGGGGGGCCCAAGAGACCCAGTACTTC. It yields the protein CASSRTRGAQETQYF.

The V and J genes are TRBV28 and TRBJ1-2; tentative D call: TRBD1 (5 bases). Deletions cut 10 bases from V and 0 bases from J, with 15 bases between. The CDR3 is 14 amino acids. The germline V gene encodes CDR1 MDHEN and CDR2 SYDVKM. CDR3 nucleotides: TGTGCCACCCCGGGCGGGGGAGCTAACTATGGCTACACCTTC. It translates to CATPGGGANYGYTF.

V is TRBV18 and J is TRBJ2-3; the D is unclear. The V and J ends lost 2 bases and 5 bases respectively, with 8 bases between them. This CDR3 region has 13 residues. From germline, CDR1 is KGHSH and CDR2 LQKENI. The CDR3 sequence is CASSPNYRDTQYF. In nucleotides, the CDR3 is TGTGCCAGCTCACCAAACTACCGAGATACGCAGTATTTT.

The CDR3 region is CASSLVGSVGYNEQFF. The CDR3 DNA reads as TGTGCCAGCAGCCTGGTTGGGAGCGTTGGGTACAATGAGCAGTTCTTC. The chain links TRBV7-3 to TRBJ2-1; possibly TRBD2 for D (5 bases). The CDR3 extends over 16 amino acids. Germline CDR1 is SGHTA and CDR2 is FQGTGA. V lost 5 bases and J lost 4, with 18 bases in between. The full variable domain, completed using reference TRBV7-3 and TRBJ2-1, is GAGVSQTPSNKVTEKGKYVELRCDPISGHTALYWYRQSLGQGPEFLIYFQGTGAADDSGLPNDRFFAVRPEGSVSTLKIQRTERGDSAVYLCASSLVGSVGYNEQFFGPGTRLTVL.

V gene TRBV29-1 combines with J gene TRBJ2-1, with D maybe TRBD2 (6 bases). The CDR3 extends over 14 amino acids. Per germline, CDR1 SQVTM and CDR2 ANQGSEA. V lost 8 bases and J lost 7, with 21 bases in between. Here the CDR3 DNA reads TGCAGCTACGGAGGGAGCCTAGCGAGGAATGAGCAGTTCTTC. This translates into CSYGGSLARNEQFF.

This chain links TRBV19 with TRBJ2-3; TRBD2 is a possible D gene (7 bases). Germline V lookup: CDR1 LNHDA, CDR2 SQIVND (reference sequence). V was pared by 7 bases and J by 6 bases, with 17 bases between. The CDR3 is 14 residues long. The CDR3 DNA is TGTGCCAGTATGGCTAGGGGGGGTCCGGATACGCAGTATTTT. It codes for CASMARGGPDTQYF.

This clone was recorded a few times. The chain couples TRBV5-1 to TRBJ1-2; D is unclear. The V gene's germline CDR1 is SGHRS and CDR2 YFSETQ. The germline V and J ends were trimmed by 0 bases and 2 bases, with 8 bases remaining between them. The CDR3 length is 14 residues. CDR3 coding DNA: TGCGCCAGCAGCTTGGACATCTCAAACTATGGCTACACCTTC. It encodes CASSLDISNYGYTF. The whole variable domain, remainder taken from reference TRBV5-1 and TRBJ1-2, is KAGVTQTPRYLIKTRGQQVTLSCSPISGHRSVSWYQQTPGQGLQFLFEYFSETQRNKGNFPGRFSGRQFSNSRSEMNVSTLELGDSALYLCASSLDISNYGYTFGSGTRLTVV.

The rearrangement uses TRBV13 and TRBJ2-3; D remains ambiguous. V was cut by 5 bases and J by 2 bases, with 5 bases left in between. Looked up from germline, CDR1 is PRHDT and CDR2 is FYEKMQ (reference sequence). The CDR3 extends over 12 amino acids. DNA of the CDR3: TGTGCCAGCAGCCCTATCACAGATACGCAGTATTTT. This encodes CASSPITDTQYF.